These 5 T cell receptor beta chains came from one sample sequenced in a study of tumor-infiltrating lymphocytes in primary liver carcinoma. Germline DNA was also extracted, and blood RNA derived from unsorted whole blood. Priming with a constant-region primer yielded TCR beta cDNA from about 510 ng total RNA. Sequencing libraries for TCR beta derived from three nested multiplex PCR rounds that used slightly modified ARM-PCR. A C-beta reverse primer was combined with TRBV1-TRBV30 forward primers in the first two PCR rounds, and each round had ten to eleven cycles. Via MiXCR, TCRdb re-called the multiplex PCR reads, giving one row per CDR3 protein. The sample lists 300,000 to 400,000 distinct CDR3 sequences; 65% were seen once. Sequenced input: peripheral blood. The source is a man in his forties with primary liver carcinoma and hepatitis B virus infection.

Comment on this clonotype: Given the absence of the conserved phenylalanine or tryptophan at the CDR3 end, a read error is likely. The CDR3 is CASSVGWKPKEAGQGQETQYS. Written as DNA, the CDR3 is TGTGCCAGCAGCGTAGGTTGGAAACCTAAAGAGGCGGGCCAGGGGCAAGAGACCCAGTACTCC. J is TRBJ2-5 and V is TRBV11-2, with D tentatively TRBD1 (6 bases). Trimming removed 5 bases from V and 2 bases from J, with 33 bases in between. Germline CDR1 SGHAT, CDR2 FQNNGV. The CDR3 spans 21 residues.

This clonotype came up once. The V call is TRBV5-1, the J call TRBJ2-5, with TRBD1 matching 9 bases. The CDR3 is 16 amino acids. V dropped 3 bases and J dropped 6; count of bases not matched to a gene: 12. Per the germline V gene, CDR1 is SGHRS and CDR2 is YFSETQ. The CDR3 sequence is CASSSTGGAVVQTQYF. The CDR3 DNA follows: TGCGCCAGCAGCTCAACAGGGGGCGCGGTTGTGCAGACCCAGTACTTC.

The CDR3 loop reads CASSSRDSRDEQFF. The CDR3 coding sequence is TGCGCCAGCAGCTCCCGGGACAGCAGGGATGAGCAGTTCTTC. The J gene is TRBJ2-1, the V gene TRBV5-1, with 7 positions matching TRBD1. V trimming: 3 bases; J trimming: 8 bases; junction bases outside the gene matches: 8. Germline-derived CDR1 and CDR2 are SGHRS and YFSETQ. This CDR3 contains 14 residues.

V and J are TRBV2 and TRBJ2-5; 8 nucleotides align to TRBD2. CDR1 is SNHLY, CDR2 FYNNEI, per germline. J gave up 5 bases and V 1 base, and 9 bases lay outside the gene matches. This CDR3 has 16 residues. Here the CDR3 reads CASSEVASGYVETQYF. CDR3 sequence (DNA): TGTGCCAGCAGTGAAGTGGCTAGCGGGTACGTGGAGACCCAGTACTTC.

The sample holds many counts of this clonotype. This chain uses TRBV5-1 with TRBJ2-1, with 8 bases fitting TRBD1. The CDR3 totals 16 residues. With 1 base clipped from V and 6 bases from J, the junction kept 9 bases outside the gene matches. Germline V gene data show CDR1 as SGHRS and CDR2 as YFSETQ. CDR3 loop: CASSLNGQGAGNEQFF. DNA for the CDR3: TGCGCCAGCAGCTTGAACGGACAGGGAGCCGGCAATGAGCAGTTCTTC.